The 21 T cell receptor beta chains below come from one sample, sequenced in a study of cytomegalovirus exposure and HLA in healthy donors. PCR primers comprised 60 Vbeta and 13 Jbeta primers. The assay was immunoSEQ multiplex PCR, and TCRdb's table has in-frame clones only and misses some. The sample includes more than 95,000 clones, roughly three quarters seen only once; the top ten take about 3.5%. The sequenced material came from PBMCs. The receptors here all came from a young man in good health and CMV-seronegative.

The V gene is TRBV19, the J gene TRBJ1-5, with D perhaps matching TRBD1 (6 bases). Germline V gene sequence: CDR1 LNHDA, CDR2 SQIVND (reference sequence). This CDR3 comprises 18 residues. Between the trimmed V and J ends, which lost 5 bases and 2 bases, there was a span of 22 bases. The CDR3 loop is CASSFLSPTGGGNQPQHF. CDR3 nucleotides: TGTGCCAGTAGTTTCCTCTCCCCGACAGGTGGTGGCAATCAGCCCCAGCATTTT. The whole variable domain, filled in from reference TRBV19 and TRBJ1-5, reads DGGITQSPKYLFRKEGQNVTLSCEQNLNHDAMYWYRQDPGQGLRLIYYSQIVNDFQKGDIAEGYSVSREKKESFPLTVTSAQKNPTAFYLCASSFLSPTGGGNQPQHFGDGTRLSIL.

This chain uses TRBV9 with TRBJ1-2; 7 bases match TRBD1. The J segment lost 8 bases and the V segment lost 0 bases, leaving 7 bases of the junction unmatched. The CDR3 covers 14 residues. CDR1 is SGDLS, CDR2 YYNGEE, per germline. CDR3 sequence reads: CASSVEGRGEGYTF. Here the CDR3 DNA reads TGTGCCAGCAGCGTAGAGGGCAGGGGGGAAGGCTACACCTTC.

This clone was detected only a few times. The chain links TRBV9 to TRBJ2-1, with 12 positions matching TRBD2. Germline V gene data show CDR1 as SGDLS and CDR2 as YYNGEE. CDR3 length equals 15 residues. Unmatched junction bases numbered 3, after V lost 4 bases and J lost 4 bases. The CDR3 spells CASSSGTSGYNEQFF. Written as DNA, the CDR3 is TGTGCCAGCAGCAGTGGGACTAGCGGGTACAATGAGCAGTTCTTC.

The rearrangement uses TRBV7-3 and TRBJ1-1, with D perhaps matching TRBD1 (5 bases). The V gene lost 6 bases and the J gene lost 1 base, with 12 bases spanning the gap. Germline CDR1 is SGHTA and CDR2 is FQGTGA. CDR3 size: 14 residues. CDR3 DNA: TGTGCCAGCAGTTCGGCGGGGGGGAACACTGAAGCTTTCTTT. Its protein is CASSSAGGNTEAFF.

This clone was counted only a few times. In nucleotides, the CDR3 is TGTGCCAGCAGCTCCTCTCCCAGGGGGATAAGTGAAGCTTTCTTT. Residues: CASSSSPRGISEAFF. The chain has TRBV5-4 and TRBJ1-1, with 7 bases identical to TRBD1. The germline gives CDR1 SGHNT, CDR2 YYREEE (reference sequence). With 3 bases clipped from V and 7 bases from J, the junction kept 12 bases outside the gene matches. CDR3 size: 15 residues.

This clone turned up a few times. The V gene is TRBV5-6, the J gene TRBJ2-7; 7 positions agree with TRBD1. The CDR3 contains 13 residues. Trimming at V came to 3 bases and at J to 3 bases, leaving 3 bases not matched to a gene. The germline V gene has CDR1 SGHDT and CDR2 YYEEEE. The CDR3 DNA follows: TGTGCCAGCAGCTACAGGGGAAGCTACGAGCAGTACTTC. It is translated as CASSYRGSYEQYF.

This clone came up a few times. The chain uses TRBV7-2 and TRBJ2-5, with 7 nucleotides matching TRBD2. Per germline, CDR1 SGHTA and CDR2 FQGNSA. This CDR3 is 14 amino acids long. Trimming removed 3 bases from V and 2 bases from J; junction bases left unmatched: 3. The CDR3 DNA sequence: TGTGCCAGCAGCTTTGGCGGGAGTCAAGAGACCCAGTACTTC. Protein product: CASSFGGSQETQYF.

This rearrangement joins TRBV11-2 to TRBJ1-2; 8 nucleotides match TRBD1. The CDR3 consists of 15 residues. V lost 2 bases and J lost 7; bases outside the gene matches: 9. Germline CDR1 reads SGHAT; CDR2 reads FQNNGV. In DNA form, the CDR3 reads TGTGCCAGCAGCTTAATTACAGGGGGTTTAGGTGGCTACACCTTC. It specifies CASSLITGGLGGYTF.

The chain links TRBV28 to TRBJ2-7; TRBD2 matches 7 bases. This CDR3 contains 14 residues. The J segment lost 0 bases and the V segment lost 9 bases, leaving 8 bases of the junction unmatched. CDR1 MDHEN and CDR2 SYDVKM come from the germline V gene. The CDR3 here is CASRIAGDSYEQYF. CDR3 sequence (DNA): TGTGCCAGTCGGATTGCGGGAGACTCCTACGAGCAGTACTTC.

This clone was observed a single time. The V gene is TRBV7-8, the J gene TRBJ2-1; 7 nucleotides agree with TRBD2. The ends lost 2 bases at V and 5 bases at J; junction bases unmatched: 6. The CDR3 runs 15 residues. Germline V gene sequence: CDR1 SGHVS, CDR2 FQNEAQ. The CDR3 coding sequence is TGTGCCAGCAGCTTATCGCTAGCGGCACACAATGAGCAGTTCTTC. The encoded protein is CASSLSLAAHNEQFF. The whole variable domain, filled in from reference TRBV7-8 and TRBJ2-1, reads GAGVSQSPRYKVAKRGQDVALRCDPISGHVSLFWYQQALGQGPEFLTYFQNEAQLDKSGLPSDRFFAERPEGSVSTLKIQRTQQEDSAVYLCASSLSLAAHNEQFFGPGTRLTVL.

V usage is TRBV28 and J usage is TRBJ1-1; D is unresolved. The V gene lost 5 bases and the J gene lost 5 bases, with 12 bases spanning the gap. The CDR3 is 13 amino acids. CDR1 is MDHEN, CDR2 SYDVKM, per germline. The CDR3 reads CASSPGGWTEAFF. The CDR3 region has the DNA TGTGCCAGCAGTCCCGGTGGTTGGACTGAAGCTTTCTTT.

This clone appeared a few times. For the CDR3, the DNA is TGTGCCAGCAGCTTAACGTCCGGTGGGGAGCTGTTTTTT. Protein product: CASSLTSGGELFF. This rearrangement joins TRBV7-3 to TRBJ2-2, with D hard to call. V was cut by 0 bases and J by 8 bases, with 7 bases left in between. This CDR3 region has 13 residues. From germline, CDR1 is SGHTA and CDR2 FQGTGA.

The CDR3 coding sequence is TGTGCCAGCTCACGGGGACTAGCGGGAGCCTCCGGGGAGCTGTTTTTT. It specifies CASSRGLAGASGELFF. The rearrangement uses TRBV18 and TRBJ2-2, with 14 positions matching TRBD2. The CDR3 extends over 16 amino acids. V shed 4 bases, J shed 6 bases, and the junction held 4 bases outside the gene matches. Germline V gene sequence: CDR1 KGHSH, CDR2 LQKENI.

The rearrangement links TRBV5-1 to TRBJ2-5, with D possibly TRBD2 on 6 matching bases. Trimming took off 0 bases at V and 5 bases at J, with 11 bases between the two ends. The length of the CDR3 is 14 residues. Germline V gene data show CDR1 as SGHRS and CDR2 as YFSETQ. The CDR3 reads CASSLERERETQYF. The DNA of the CDR3 is TGCGCCAGCAGCTTGGAACGGGAGAGGGAGACCCAGTACTTC. Looking up the rest from reference TRBV5-1 and TRBJ2-5 gives the full variable domain: KAGVTQTPRYLIKTRGQQVTLSCSPISGHRSVSWYQQTPGQGLQFLFEYFSETQRNKGNFPGRFSGRQFSNSRSEMNVSTLELGDSALYLCASSLERERETQYFGPGTRLLVL.

This clone was observed a handful of times. The V gene is TRBV20-1, the J gene TRBJ2-5; D unclear. The CDR3 covers 11 residues. Germline V lookup: CDR1 DFQATT, CDR2 SNEGSKA (reference sequence). V was cut by 4 bases and J by 3 bases, with 6 bases left in between. This CDR3 is CSAKRKETQYF. CDR3 bases: TGCAGTGCTAAGCGTAAAGAGACCCAGTACTTC.

This clone came up a few times. The chain links TRBV7-2 to TRBJ1-5; tentative D call: TRBD1 (6 bases). CDR1 is SGHTA and CDR2 is FQGNSA in the germline V gene. This CDR3 has 15 residues. V dropped 5 bases and J dropped 3 bases, with 14 bases sitting between them. CDR3 DNA sequence: TGTGCCAGCAGCAAACAGGGTAATCTCAATCAGCCCCAGCATTTT. Translation: CASSKQGNLNQPQHF.

CDR3 region: CASSLSGGAGQETQYF. As DNA, the CDR3 is TGTGCCAGCAGTTTATCAGGAGGGGCAGGACAAGAGACCCAGTACTTC. The chain links TRBV28 to TRBJ2-5, with D possibly TRBD2 on 6 matching bases. The CDR3 has 16 amino acids. V was clipped by 1 base and J by 2 bases, with 14 bases between them. From germline, CDR1 is MDHEN and CDR2 SYDVKM.

The chain links TRBV7-8 to TRBJ1-5; 7 positions match TRBD1. CDR3 length equals 15 residues. Germline V gene sequence: CDR1 SGHVS, CDR2 FQNEAQ. Germline trimming cut 4 bases from V and 7 bases from J; bases unmatched to any gene: 10. The CDR3 here is CASSSPDRRSQPQHF. In DNA, the CDR3 is TGTGCCAGCAGCTCCCCGGACAGGCGCTCCCAGCCCCAGCATTTT.

The CDR3 sequence is CASSRDRANTGELFF. CDR3 in DNA: TGTGCCAGCAGTCGGGACAGGGCCAACACCGGGGAGCTGTTTTTT. V usage is TRBV2 and J usage is TRBJ2-2, with 9 nucleotides matching TRBD1. The CDR3 consists of 15 residues. Germline CDR1 SNHLY, CDR2 FYNNEI. V shed 5 bases and J 2 bases; nucleotides not matched to a gene: 3.

This chain links TRBV7-3 with TRBJ2-1; D might be TRBD2 (6 bases). Germline assignment: CDR1 SGHTA and CDR2 FQGTGA. The length of the CDR3 is 15 residues. Trimming pared 5 bases from V and 6 bases from J, leaving 17 bases between. CDR3 loop: CASSPQPGTGNEQFF. DNA of the CDR3: TGTGCCAGCAGCCCCCAGCCCGGGACTGGCAATGAGCAGTTCTTC.

The CDR3 nucleotides are TGCGCCAGCAGCTTGGCACTAGCGGAAGAGACCCAGTACTTC. Its protein product is CASSLALAEETQYF. The V gene is TRBV5-1, the J gene TRBJ2-5; 8 bases fit TRBD2. The CDR3 loop spans 14 amino acids. The germline V gene has CDR1 SGHRS and CDR2 YFSETQ. V shed 0 bases, J shed 3 bases, and the junction held 1 base outside the gene matches.